This note documents a single TCR beta chain sequence. Its specificity is unknown. Sequencing was performed with immunoSEQ multiplex PCR; in TCRdb, only in-frame clones are kept and a portion is missing. Seen here are roughly 50,000 clones, 84% observed once, and the top ten hold around 3.9%. The data belong to a study of a mutant IDH1 vaccine in newly diagnosed glioma. At the level of the study: Following radiotherapy alone, or alongside temozolomide cycles, vaccination was started after an interval of 4-6 weeks. Treated patients comprised around 60% males and around 38% females, mean age approximately 37 years. Patients previously underwent radiotherapy, temozolomide, or both, and most underwent both.

Time point meaning: week 35, safety follow-up. Vaccination comprised doses that each held 300 ug of mutant IDH1 20-mer peptide, plus topical imiquimod. The sequence was obtained from a woman between 18 and 29 years old with glioma. Source: PBMCs, taken from a glioma patient whose treatment included an IDH1 peptide vaccine.

The chain's CDR3 is CASRTSGNTGELFF. The DNA of the CDR3 is TGTGCCAGTAGGACTAGCGGTAACACCGGGGAGCTGTTTTTT. The chain is built from TRBV19 and TRBJ2-2; the match to TRBD2 covers 9 bases. The length of the CDR3 is 14 residues. J was trimmed by 2 bases and V by 6 bases; bases with no gene match: 1. Germline values: CDR1 LNHDA, CDR2 SQIVND (reference sequence).